These 22 T cell receptor beta chains originate from one sample sequenced in a study of T-cell memory formation after mild COVID-19. In TCRdb, the 5' RACE reads were re-called with MiXCR into one record per CDR3 protein. The data contain approximately 88,000 distinct CDR3 sequences, 20% to 25% of them singletons. What was sequenced was PBMCs or a T cell subset sorted from them (not recorded which). The receptor source for this set is a man aged 18 to 29 who had mild COVID-19 (a few samples of this study predate the infection). Cell type and time point are not known.

The chain couples TRBV6-1 to TRBJ2-4, with TRBD1 identical over 9 bases. In germline, CDR1 is MNHNS, CDR2 SASEGT. Trimming took 10 bases from V and 7 from J; bases not matched to a gene: 5. The CDR3 consists of 12 residues. CDR3 bases: TGTGCCACACGGGACAGGGTGAACATTCAGTACTTC. Translation gives CATRDRVNIQYF.

With respect to this clonotype: One junction end does not reproduce the germline sequence, and a read error may be involved. V is TRBV12-3 or TRBV12-4 and J is TRBJ2-7; the D is unclear. There are 12 residues in the CDR3. The CDR3 here is CASSLTVLSQSF. The CDR3, as DNA: TGTGCCAGCAGCCTGACGGTACTCAGTCAAAGCTTC.

V gene TRBV7-8 combines with J gene TRBJ2-3, with 13 nucleotides matching TRBD2. Trimming at V came to 5 bases and at J to 2 bases, leaving 4 bases not matched to a gene. The CDR3 runs to 16 residues. Germline CDR1 reads SGHVS; CDR2 reads FQNEAQ. CDR3 coding DNA: TGTGCCAGCAGCCCGGGACTAGCGGGGTACACAGATACGCAGTATTTT. Protein sequence: CASSPGLAGYTDTQYF.

The gene calls are TRBV28 and TRBJ1-5; D not resolved. This CDR3 has 14 residues. The V gene's germline CDR1 is MDHEN and CDR2 SYDVKM. V dropped 5 bases and J dropped 6 bases, with 14 bases sitting between them. CDR3 region: CASSPRMRGQPQHF. CDR3 bases: TGTGCCAGCAGTCCCCGAATGCGGGGTCAGCCCCAGCATTTT. The full variable domain, in which reference TRBV28 and TRBJ1-5 provide the parts outside the CDR3, is DVKVTQSSRYLVKRTGEKVFLECVQDMDHENMFWYRQDPGLGLRLIYFSYDVKMKEKGDIPEGYSVSREKKERFSLILESASTNQTSMYLCASSPRMRGQPQHFGDGTRLSIL.

This clonotype showed up just a few times. The V call is TRBV5-1, the J call TRBJ1-6, with 8 bases lining up with TRBD1. Germline V CDR1 and CDR2: SGHRS, YFSETQ. After removal of 3 bases from V and 1 base from J, the junction contained 6 bases not matched to a gene. The CDR3 loop spans 17 amino acids. The chain's CDR3 is CASSSTGGESYNSPLHF. The CDR3 region has the DNA TGCGCCAGCAGCTCAACAGGGGGAGAGTCCTATAATTCACCCCTCCACTTT.

The chain joins TRBV4-3 to TRBJ1-2, with 9 bases that match TRBD1. In germline, CDR1 is LGHNA, CDR2 YSLEER. The trim removed 0 bases at V and 6 bases at J, leaving 5 bases unmatched. This CDR3 contains 15 residues. DNA of the CDR3: TGCGCCAGCAGCCAAGATGGGACAGGGTGGGATGGCTACACCTTC. Translating gives CASSQDGTGWDGYTF.

The rearrangement links TRBV7-9 to TRBJ2-2; D is perhaps TRBD1 (5 bases). V lost 10 bases to trimming and J lost 5 bases, with 11 bases between them. Germline CDR1 is SEHNR and CDR2 is FQNEAQ (reference sequence). This CDR3 is built from 12 residues. This chain's CDR3 is CATQGRTGELFF. The CDR3 DNA reads TGTGCCACTCAGGGCAGGACCGGGGAGCTGTTTTTT. Drawing the rest from reference TRBV7-9 and TRBJ2-2, the complete variable domain is DTGVSQNPRHKITKRGQNVTFRCDPISEHNRLYWYRQTLGQGPEFLTYFQNEAQLEKSRLLSDRFSAERPKGSFSTLEIQRTEQGDSAMYLCATQGRTGELFFGEGSRLTVL.

Comment on this clonotype: At one end the junction does not follow the germline gene, possibly because of a read error. The gene calls are TRBV29-1 and TRBJ2-7; no firm D call. CDR3 size: 11 residues. The germline V gene encodes CDR1 SQVTM and CDR2 ANQGSEA. The CDR3 protein is CSVGRNYEQYF. Written as DNA, the CDR3 is TGCAGCGTTGGAAGGAACTACGAGCAGTATTTC.

This sequence joins TRBV4-1 and TRBJ1-4; D is possibly TRBD1 (6 bases). Trimming shortened V by 4 bases and J by 5 bases, and 8 bases separated the two germline ends. CDR3 length equals 13 residues. Germline CDR1 is MGHRA and CDR2 is YSYEKL. The CDR3 loop reads CASSPTGNEKLFF. The CDR3 DNA follows: TGCGCCAGCAGCCCTACAGGGAATGAAAAACTGTTTTTT.

This rearrangement joins TRBV4-1 to TRBJ2-7; weak D call: TRBD1 (6 bases). V lost 1 base and J lost 3, with 13 bases in between. This CDR3 has 15 amino acids. Germline V gives CDR1 MGHRA, CDR2 YSYEKL. CDR3 protein: CASSQVKGQRYEQYV. The CDR3 bases are TGCGCCAGCAGCCAAGTTAAGGGACAACGCTACGAGCAGTACGTC.

This clonotype was counted ten times or more. The V call is TRBV7-3, the J call TRBJ2-3; TRBD2 is a possible D gene (5 bases). Trimming cost V 1 base and J 6 bases, with 14 bases left between them. The CDR3 extends over 15 amino acids. The V gene's germline CDR1 is SGHTA and CDR2 FQGTGA. CDR3 amino acids: CASSLMGGLLDTQYF. The CDR3, as DNA: TGTGCCAGCAGCTTAATGGGCGGGCTGTTGGATACGCAGTATTTT.

This clonotype was picked up a small number of times. The chain uses TRBV20-1 and TRBJ2-3, with 10 nucleotides matching TRBD2. This CDR3 is built from 15 residues. Germline loops: CDR1 DFQATT, CDR2 SNEGSKA (reference sequence). V lost 1 base and J lost 5; bases outside the gene matches: 6. The DNA of the CDR3 is TGCAGTGCTAGAGGAACTAGCGGGGTCAGAGATACGCAGTATTTT. This sequence encodes CSARGTSGVRDTQYF.

The V call is TRBV6-5, the J call TRBJ1-2, with no clear D. CDR3 size: 13 residues. Per the germline V gene, CDR1 is MNHEY and CDR2 is SVGAGI. V shed 5 bases and J shed 8 bases, with 15 bases lying between them. CDR3 in DNA: TGTGCCAGCAGTCCCAAGGGTCGGGAAGGCTACACCTTC. Protein product: CASSPKGREGYTF.

This clonotype was seen a few times. The rearrangement links TRBV6-2 or TRBV6-3 to TRBJ1-6, with a weak D call TRBD1 (6 bases). Germline V CDR1 and CDR2: MNHEY, SVGEGT. Trimming cost V 3 bases and J 6 bases, with 15 bases left between them. The CDR3 has 16 amino acids. Written as DNA, the CDR3 is TGTGCCAGCAGTTATCTACTGGGACACCTTAATTCACCCCTCCACTTT. It translates to CASSYLLGHLNSPLHF.

The CDR3 DNA is TGCGCCAGCAGCTTGGCGATACTAGCGGCTAACTCAGATACGCAGTATTTT. Translation gives CASSLAILAANSDTQYF. The chain carries TRBV5-1 and TRBJ2-3; 8 bases fit TRBD2. The ends lost 0 bases at V and 4 bases at J; junction bases unmatched: 10. The V gene's germline CDR1 is SGHRS and CDR2 YFSETQ. CDR3 length: 17 amino acids. The full variable domain, completed using reference TRBV5-1 and TRBJ2-3, is KAGVTQTPRYLIKTRGQQVTLSCSPISGHRSVSWYQQTPGQGLQFLFEYFSETQRNKGNFPGRFSGRQFSNSRSEMNVSTLELGDSALYLCASSLAILAANSDTQYFGPGTRLTVL.

The chain combines TRBV27 with TRBJ2-6, with unresolved D. With 0 bases removed from V and 0 bases from J, the gap between germline ends came to 6 bases. From germline, CDR1 is MNHEY and CDR2 SMNVEV (reference sequence). The CDR3 totals 16 residues. CDR3 sequence: CASSLSLGSGANVLTF. The CDR3 bases are TGTGCCAGCAGTTTATCGTTGGGCTCTGGGGCCAACGTCCTGACTTTC.

The V gene is TRBV7-9, the J gene TRBJ1-2; unclear D gene. Germline V gene data show CDR1 as SEHNR and CDR2 as FQNEAQ (reference sequence). The CDR3 extends over 15 amino acids. The V gene lost 1 base and the J gene lost 8 bases, with 17 bases spanning the gap. CDR3 nucleotide sequence: TGTGCCAGCAGCTTAGACGGTTTCATCAAGCACGGCTACACCTTC. It is translated as CASSLDGFIKHGYTF. The variable domain in full, completed from reference TRBV7-9 and TRBJ1-2, reads DTGVSQNPRHKITKRGQNVTFRCDPISEHNRLYWYRQTLGQGPEFLTYFQNEAQLEKSRLLSDRFSAERPKGSFSTLEIQRTEQGDSAMYLCASSLDGFIKHGYTFGSGTRLTVV.

The chain carries TRBV7-2 and TRBJ2-2, with 9 bases aligning to TRBD1. Germline assignment: CDR1 SGHTA and CDR2 FQGNSA. This CDR3 comprises 17 residues. With 1 base clipped from V and 6 bases from J, the junction kept 9 bases outside the gene matches. CDR3 loop: CASSLDLGQGRAGELFF. The CDR3 region has the DNA TGTGCCAGCAGCTTAGACTTGGGACAGGGAAGGGCCGGGGAGCTGTTTTTT.

At least ten counts were recorded for this clonotype. This sequence joins TRBV19 and TRBJ2-1, with TRBD2 identical over 7 bases. This CDR3 region has 15 residues. Germline-derived CDR1 and CDR2 are LNHDA and SQIVND (reference sequence). After removal of 10 bases from V and 0 bases from J, the junction contained 9 bases not matched to a gene. This CDR3 is CATEAGVSSYNEQFF. CDR3 bases: TGTGCCACTGAGGCGGGGGTTAGCTCCTACAATGAGCAGTTCTTC.

The chain couples TRBV12-3 or TRBV12-4 to TRBJ2-1; D may match TRBD1 or TRBD2 (6 bases each). V was cut by 11 bases and J by 4 bases, with 12 bases left in between. The CDR3 is 12 amino acids. The CDR3 nucleotides are TGTGCCGGAGGGGGTTCTTACAATGAGCAGTTCTTC. This gives the protein CAGGGSYNEQFF.

This chain links TRBV12-3 or TRBV12-4 with TRBJ2-2, with D possibly being TRBD2 (7 bases). There are 16 residues in the CDR3. V gave up 3 bases and J gave up 4 bases, with 15 bases separating them. The CDR3 region is CASSFIGGGGTGELFF. The CDR3 nucleotides read TGTGCCAGCAGTTTCATTGGGGGCGGGGGCACCGGGGAGCTGTTTTTT.

This clonotype came up a few times. The chain has TRBV7-8 and TRBJ1-5; D gene uncertain. Trimming took 6 bases from V and 0 from J, leaving 9 bases between them. Per the germline V gene, CDR1 is SGHVS and CDR2 is FQNEAQ. CDR3 size: 14 residues. CDR3 nucleotide sequence: TGTGCCAGCAGTCCGCGGGGTAGCAATCAGCCCCAGCATTTT. Its translation: CASSPRGSNQPQHF.